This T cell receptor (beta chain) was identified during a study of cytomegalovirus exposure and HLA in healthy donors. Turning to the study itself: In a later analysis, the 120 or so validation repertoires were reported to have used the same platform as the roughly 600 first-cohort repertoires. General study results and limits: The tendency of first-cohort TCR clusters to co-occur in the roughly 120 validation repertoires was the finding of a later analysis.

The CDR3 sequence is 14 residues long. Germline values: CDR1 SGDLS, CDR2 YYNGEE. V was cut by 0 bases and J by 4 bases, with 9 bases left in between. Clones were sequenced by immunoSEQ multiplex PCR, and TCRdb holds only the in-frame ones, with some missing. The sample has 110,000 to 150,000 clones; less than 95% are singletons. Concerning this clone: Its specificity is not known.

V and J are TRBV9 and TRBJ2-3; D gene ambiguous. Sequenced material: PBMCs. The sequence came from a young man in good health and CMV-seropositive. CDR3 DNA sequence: TGTGCCAGCAGCGTAGTTCAGGTGGCAGATACGCAGTATTTT. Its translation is CASSVVQVADTQYF.